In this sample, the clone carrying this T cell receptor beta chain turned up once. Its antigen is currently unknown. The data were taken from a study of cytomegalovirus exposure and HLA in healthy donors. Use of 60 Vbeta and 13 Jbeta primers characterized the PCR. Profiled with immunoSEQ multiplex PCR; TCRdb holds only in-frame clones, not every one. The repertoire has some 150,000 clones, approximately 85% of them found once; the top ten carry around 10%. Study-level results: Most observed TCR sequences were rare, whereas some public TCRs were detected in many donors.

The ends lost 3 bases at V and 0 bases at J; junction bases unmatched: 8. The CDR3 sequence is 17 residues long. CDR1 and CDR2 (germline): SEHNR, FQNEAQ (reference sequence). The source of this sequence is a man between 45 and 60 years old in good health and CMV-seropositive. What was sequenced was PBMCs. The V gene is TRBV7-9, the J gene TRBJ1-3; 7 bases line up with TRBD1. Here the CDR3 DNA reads TGTGCCAGCAGCTTTACTACGACAGGGATCTCTGGAAACACCATATATTTT. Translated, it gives CASSFTTTGISGNTIYF.